This T cell receptor (beta chain) stems from a study of blood T cell repertoires in COVID-19. Study background: Donors in the United States, Italy and Spain gave samples during acute or convalescent COVID-19. Sample material is recorded as cDNA or gDNA derived from T cells, B-cell-depleted T cells, or PBMCs.

The CDR3 sequence is 18 residues long. Germline loops: CDR1 SEHNR, CDR2 FQNEAQ (reference sequence). Trimming cost V 5 bases and J 5 bases, with 27 bases left between them. Some clones are missing from TCRdb's copy, which holds only in-frame ones; the method was immunoSEQ multiplex PCR. The table shows 150,000 to 200,000 clones, with under 85% occurring only once. The chain carries TRBV7-9 and TRBJ1-2; D may be TRBD1 (6 bases). This TCR was sampled from a man in his 70s with acute or convalescent COVID-19. The sequenced material came from peripheral blood. The CDR3 loop is CASSLSRDNRGPRYGYTF. The DNA of the CDR3 is TGTGCCAGCAGCCTAAGCCGGGACAACCGGGGCCCTAGGTATGGCTACACCTTC.